These 10 T cell receptor beta chains were all obtained from the same sample, sequenced in a study of T cells after yellow fever vaccination. One entry per CDR3 protein, called by TCRdb with MiXCR from the 5' RACE reads. The table shows around 230,000 distinct CDR3 sequences, with over 6.5% occurring only once. Sequencing used CD4+ T cells sorted from PBMCs, obtained on the day of the yellow fever booster vaccination. These receptors were collected from a man in his thirties or forties who received the YFV17D yellow fever vaccine.

The chain recombines TRBV20-1 with TRBJ1-1; the D gene is possibly TRBD1 (6 bases). V was clipped by 5 bases and J by 7 bases, with 20 bases between them. Germline V gene lookup returns CDR1 DFQATT and CDR2 SNEGSKA (reference sequence). This CDR3 is 14 amino acids long. CDR3: CSALPPTGGVEAFF. In DNA, the CDR3 is TGCAGTGCTCTGCCGCCGACAGGTGGAGTTGAAGCTTTCTTT.

The rearrangement uses TRBV12-5 and TRBJ2-5; TRBD1 agrees at 9 bases. The trim removed 8 bases at V and 1 base at J, leaving 8 bases unmatched. This CDR3 has 15 amino acids. Germline V gene sequence: CDR1 LGHNT, CDR2 FRNRAP. The CDR3 reads CASRAGQGPQETQYF. DNA of the CDR3: TGTGCTAGTCGTGCGGGACAGGGACCCCAAGAGACCCAGTACTTC.

This clonotype was seen only a few times. The gene calls are TRBV2 and TRBJ2-5; D not certain. The germline V gene encodes CDR1 SNHLY and CDR2 FYNNEI. The ends were cut back, 4 bases at V and 8 bases at J, with 14 bases in the middle. The CDR3 sequence is 13 residues long. CDR3 amino acids: CASSAPAVITQYF. CDR3 in DNA: TGTGCCAGCAGTGCCCCGGCAGTGATAACCCAGTACTTC.

J is TRBJ2-6 and V is TRBV19, with 8 bases identical to TRBD1. The trim removed 7 bases at V and 0 bases at J, leaving 5 bases unmatched. Germline V lookup: CDR1 LNHDA, CDR2 SQIVND (reference sequence). The CDR3 is 16 amino acids. CDR3 in amino acids: CASKQGASSGANVLTF. CDR3 nucleotide sequence: TGTGCCAGTAAGCAGGGGGCGAGCTCTGGGGCCAACGTCCTGACTTTC. Combining the CDR3 with reference TRBV19 and TRBJ2-6 gives the whole variable domain DGGITQSPKYLFRKEGQNVTLSCEQNLNHDAMYWYRQDPGQGLRLIYYSQIVNDFQKGDIAEGYSVSREKKESFPLTVTSAQKNPTAFYLCASKQGASSGANVLTFGAGSRLTVL.

This clonotype showed up many times. The chain couples TRBV10-2 to TRBJ2-1; D call uncertain. Germline CDR1 WSHSY, CDR2 SAAADI. V was shortened by 3 bases and J by 6 bases, with 3 bases between the two germline ends. There are 11 residues in the CDR3. CDR3 DNA sequence: TGCGCCAGCAGTGATGTCAATGAGCAGTTCTTC. Its protein is CASSDVNEQFF.

This clonotype showed up many times. The chain is built from TRBV10-3 and TRBJ2-1; weak D call: TRBD2 (6 bases). CDR3 length: 17 amino acids. CDR1 and CDR2 (germline): ENHRY, SYGVKD. V dropped 4 bases and J dropped 1 base, with 17 bases sitting between them. Here the CDR3 reads CAISVAATRGSYNEQFF. Written as DNA, the CDR3 is TGTGCCATCAGTGTGGCCGCGACCCGGGGGTCCTACAATGAGCAGTTCTTC.

The V gene is TRBV5-1, the J gene TRBJ2-3; 9 nucleotides line up with TRBD2. The CDR3 is 18 residues long. The germline CDR1 and CDR2 sequences are SGHRS and YFSETQ. V shed 1 base and J 4 bases; nucleotides not matched to a gene: 13. The CDR3 DNA follows: TGCGCCAGCAGCTTGAGCCTGATTAGCGGGAGAGTGGCAGATACGCAGTATTTT. Its protein product is CASSLSLISGRVADTQYF.

The chain uses TRBV5-1 and TRBJ2-1; TRBD2 agrees at 12 bases. The CDR3 runs 14 residues. Trimming at V came to 5 bases and at J to 7 bases, leaving 4 bases not matched to a gene. Germline V CDR1 and CDR2: SGHRS, YFSETQ. The CDR3 loop is CASSRLAGANEQFF. The CDR3 bases are TGCGCCAGCAGTCGACTAGCGGGAGCTAATGAGCAGTTCTTC.

The rearrangement uses TRBV7-6 and TRBJ1-4, with D perhaps matching TRBD1 (6 bases). This CDR3 has 14 residues. CDR1 SGHVS and CDR2 FNYEAQ come from the germline V gene. With 2 bases removed from V and 5 bases from J, the gap between germline ends came to 9 bases. The CDR3 is CASSLRQGNEKLFF. Here the CDR3 DNA reads TGTGCCAGCAGCTTAAGGCAGGGGAATGAAAAACTGTTTTTT. Together with reference TRBV7-6 and TRBJ1-4, the CDR3 gives the full variable domain: GAGVSQSPRYKVTKRGQDVALRCDPISGHVSLYWYRQALGQGPEFLTYFNYEAQQDKSGLPNDRFSAERPEGSISTLTIQRTEQRDSAMYRCASSLRQGNEKLFFGSGTQLSVL.

This clonotype was recorded a few times. J is TRBJ1-1 and V is TRBV28; a weak D match, TRBD1 (6 bases). The CDR3 length is 15 residues. V lost 5 bases to trimming and J lost 2 bases, with 15 bases between them. From germline, CDR1 is MDHEN and CDR2 SYDVKM. CDR3 coding DNA: TGTGCCAGCAGTCTGAATGGGGGCCGTAACACTGAAGCTTTCTTT. Translated: CASSLNGGRNTEAFF.